The following is a T cell receptor (beta chain) sequence with its context. The data belong to a study of blood T cell repertoires in COVID-19. For the study at large: Spain, Italy and the United States supplied samples that represented acute and convalescent COVID-19. T cells, B-cell-depleted T cells, or PBMCs supplied cDNA or gDNA.

The V gene's germline CDR1 is SGHDN and CDR2 FVKESK. The ends were cut back, 4 bases at V and 6 bases at J, with 10 bases in the middle. This CDR3 is built from 13 residues. Methods used by the authors: The authors estimated nucleated cell counts from reference gene primer amplification. The protocol was immunoSEQ multiplex PCR, while the TCRdb copy is restricted to in-frame clones and leaves out a portion. Clone size and the V and J calls come from that table; the DNA yielded D and trimming. The sample shows around 140,000 clones, over 70% of them seen only once. The TCR comes from a man aged 60-69 years with active or convalescent COVID-19. The V and J genes are TRBV14 and TRBJ1-3; possibly TRBD1 for D (6 bases). The specimen sequenced was peripheral blood. The CDR3 nucleotides read TGTGCCAGCAGCCCGGACAGCCAAAACACCATATATTTT. It yields the protein CASSPDSQNTIYF.